These 30 T cell receptor beta chains share one sample of origin, sequenced in a study of cytomegalovirus exposure and HLA in healthy donors (dated by TCRdb to about 2017). The method was the immunoSEQ multiplex PCR assay. The multiplex PCR relied on a mix of 60 forward primers for TCR Vbeta segments and 13 reverse primers for TCR Jbeta segments. This is the immuneACCESS table as TCRdb keeps it, with only in-frame sequences that have V and J called. A part of the clones is gone; compared with another copy, unresolved V genes explain less than half, and the rest is unexplained. This sample is represented by some 150,000 clones; just over 70% of them were singletons. Under 2.5% of the sample lies in the top ten. Sequenced input: PBMCs. The receptors here all came from a human donor in good health.

The chain carries TRBV6-5 and TRBJ1-2, with 7 bases matching TRBD1. The junction had 2 bases not matched to a gene; V was cut back by 2 bases and J by 5 bases. CDR3 length equals 13 residues. The germline CDR1 and CDR2 sequences are MNHEY and SVGAGI. The chain's CDR3 is CASSYRGLYGYTF. The CDR3 coding sequence is TGTGCCAGCAGTTACAGGGGGCTGTATGGCTACACCTTC.

This sequence joins TRBV29-1 and TRBJ2-7, with D possibly TRBD2 on 6 matching bases. Germline CDR1 is SQVTM and CDR2 is ANQGSEA. V gave up 6 bases and J gave up 6 bases, with 18 bases separating them. The CDR3 length is 13 residues. Here the CDR3 reads CSVLGGEWGEQYF. For the CDR3, the DNA is TGCAGCGTGCTTGGCGGGGAATGGGGCGAGCAGTACTTC.

The CDR3 DNA reads as TGTGCCAGTAGTCCCGACAGGGGCGAGGAGGACCGACAGCCCCAGCATTTT. Translated, it gives CASSPDRGEEDRQPQHF. This chain links TRBV19 with TRBJ1-5; the match to TRBD1 covers 8 bases. Germline V gene sequence: CDR1 LNHDA, CDR2 SQIVND (reference sequence). This CDR3 region has 17 residues. J gave up 7 bases and V 5 bases, and 16 bases lay outside the gene matches.

The V and J genes are TRBV12-5 and TRBJ1-1; perhaps TRBD1 as D (5 bases). The CDR3 loop spans 14 amino acids. Trimming took 0 bases from V and 4 from J, leaving 9 bases between them. Germline V CDR1 and CDR2: LGHNT, FRNRAP. The CDR3 protein is CASGLVQTVTEAFF. CDR3 coding DNA: TGTGCTAGTGGTTTGGTACAGACAGTCACTGAAGCTTTCTTT.

The CDR3 DNA follows: TGCGCCAGCAGCTTGGAAGCCGGGGGGCCTGGTGAGCAGTTCTTC. Protein: CASSLEAGGPGEQFF. The chain is built from TRBV5-1 and TRBJ2-1; D may be TRBD2 (7 bases). Germline lookup yields CDR1 SGHRS and CDR2 YFSETQ. V lost 0 bases to trimming and J lost 9 bases, with 16 bases between them. This CDR3 spans 15 amino acids.

The rearrangement joins TRBV11-2 to TRBJ2-5, with 7 bases identical to TRBD2. The closer fit of TRBJ2-7 to the DNA end suggests the J call may be wrong. The CDR3 covers 14 residues. Germline V gene sequence: CDR1 SGHAT, CDR2 FQNNGV. The CDR3 here is CASSLAAGAYEQYF. CDR3 nucleotides: TGTGCCAGCAGCTTAGCGGCGGGGGCCTACGAGCAGTACTTC.

The DNA for the CDR3 is TGTGCCAGCAGTACGACGGGGGGCAGGGGAGGGGACGAGCAGTACTTC. Protein sequence: CASSTTGGRGGDEQYF. V is TRBV25-1 and J is TRBJ2-7, with a tentative D call TRBD2 (7 bases). The length of the CDR3 is 16 residues. Germline loops: CDR1 MGHDK, CDR2 SYGVNS. V shed 5 bases and J shed 5 bases, with 22 bases lying between them.

The V gene is TRBV6-5, the J gene TRBJ2-3, with 10 bases aligning to TRBD2. Germline CDR1 reads MNHEY; CDR2 reads SVGAGI. This CDR3 region has 14 residues. V dropped 6 bases and J dropped 3; count of bases not matched to a gene: 3. DNA of the CDR3: TGTGCCAGCAGGGCTAGCGGGGGAACAGATACGCAGTATTTT. Translated: CASRASGGTDTQYF.

This rearrangement joins TRBV7-3 to TRBJ2-2; D is ambiguous. Germline V CDR1 and CDR2: SGHTA, FQGTGA. V lost 1 base to trimming and J lost 5 bases, with 5 bases between them. The CDR3 runs 13 residues. Written as DNA, the CDR3 is TGTGCCAGCAGCTTAATTCGTACCGGGGAGCTGTTTTTT. The encoded protein is CASSLIRTGELFF. Full variable domain (rest looked up from reference TRBV7-3 and TRBJ2-2): GAGVSQTPSNKVTEKGKYVELRCDPISGHTALYWYRQSLGQGPEFLIYFQGTGAADDSGLPNDRFFAVRPEGSVSTLKIQRTERGDSAVYLCASSLIRTGELFFGEGSRLTVL.

The gene calls are TRBV9 and TRBJ1-6; D possibly corresponds to TRBD1 (5 bases). With 4 bases removed from V and 6 bases from J, the gap between germline ends came to 20 bases. Germline-derived CDR1 and CDR2 are SGDLS and YYNGEE. The CDR3 covers 17 residues. DNA of the CDR3: TGTGCCAGCAGCCCGACCCCCCTCGGGGGGGGTAATTCACCCCTCCACTTT. Amino acids: CASSPTPLGGGNSPLHF.

The chain has TRBV7-2 and TRBJ1-1, with 7 bases that match TRBD1. This CDR3 comprises 13 residues. Trimming removed 5 bases from V and 12 bases from J; junction bases left unmatched: 12. Germline V CDR1 and CDR2: SGHTA, FQGNSA. This chain's CDR3 is CASSKRQGMETFF. The CDR3 DNA is TGTGCCAGCAGCAAGAGACAGGGTATGGAGACTTTCTTT. The full variable domain, with the rest looked up from reference TRBV7-2 and TRBJ1-1, is GAGVSQSPSNKVTEKGKDVELRCDPISGHTALYWYRQSLGQGLEFLIYFQGNSAPDKSGLPSDRFSAERTGGSVSTLTIQRTQQEDSAVYLCASSKRQGMETFFGQGTRLTVV.

This clone was recorded a few times. Distinct nucleotide sequences in the sample also encode this CDR3. The gene calls are TRBV6-5 and TRBJ2-1, with TRBD1 matching over 9 bases. The CDR3 is 15 residues long. The germline V gene encodes CDR1 MNHEY and CDR2 SVGAGI. V gave up 6 bases and J gave up 4 bases; unmatched junction bases: 7. CDR3 DNA sequence: TGTGCCAGCAGCCGTAGACAGGGGGTGTACAATGAGCAGTTCTTC. Translated: CASSRRQGVYNEQFF.

The genes are TRBV7-6 and TRBJ2-7; TRBD2 aligns across 7 bases. Per the germline V gene, CDR1 is SGHVS and CDR2 is FNYEAQ. The CDR3 covers 14 residues. The J segment lost 6 bases and the V segment lost 5 bases, leaving 10 bases of the junction unmatched. CDR3 nucleotide sequence: TGTGCCAGCAGCCCCGGACTAGGTGCTGGCGAGCAGTACTTC. It translates to CASSPGLGAGEQYF.

The genes are TRBV4-2 and TRBJ1-6; D not certain. CDR1 is LGHNA, CDR2 YNFKEQ, per germline. With 1 base removed from V and 9 bases from J, the gap between germline ends came to 16 bases. The CDR3 runs to 16 residues. CDR3 sequence: CASSQVRAEIGSPLHF. Here the CDR3 DNA reads TGTGCCAGCAGCCAAGTCCGTGCTGAAATCGGTTCACCCCTCCACTTT.

The J gene is TRBJ1-3, the V gene TRBV7-2, with 8 bases matching TRBD1. The J segment lost 5 bases and the V segment lost 9 bases, leaving 9 bases of the junction unmatched. Germline assignment: CDR1 SGHTA and CDR2 FQGNSA. The CDR3 runs 14 residues. The DNA of the CDR3 is TGTGCCAGTACCCTGACAGGGGTACGAAACACCATATATTTT. It codes for CASTLTGVRNTIYF. Looking up the rest from reference TRBV7-2 and TRBJ1-3 gives the full variable domain: GAGVSQSPSNKVTEKGKDVELRCDPISGHTALYWYRQSLGQGLEFLIYFQGNSAPDKSGLPSDRFSAERTGGSVSTLTIQRTQQEDSAVYLCASTLTGVRNTIYFGEGSWLTVV.

The chain carries TRBV7-2 and TRBJ1-6; TRBD1 matches 8 bases. This CDR3 region has 14 residues. Germline loops: CDR1 SGHTA, CDR2 FQGNSA. V lost 4 bases, J lost 10 bases, and 6 bases stayed unmatched. CDR3 sequence (DNA): TGTGCCAGCAGCTCCGGACAGGGCCCATCACCCCTCCACTTT. Translation: CASSSGQGPSPLHF.

Note on this clone: The junction does not match germline at one end; this may be a read error. The chain links TRBV7-9 to TRBJ1-2; a weak D match, TRBD1 (6 bases). Germline V gives CDR1 SEHNR, CDR2 FQNEAQ (reference sequence). The CDR3 covers 18 residues. As DNA, the CDR3 is TGTTCCAGCAGCTTAGGGTTTCGGGCAGGACCAGGGGACTATGGCTACACCTTC. It translates to CSSSLGFRAGPGDYGYTF.

As for this clone: One end of the junction does not line up with germline, which may come from a read error. V is TRBV5-6 and J is TRBJ1-6; maybe TRBD1 (6 bases). Germline V gene sequence: CDR1 SGHDT, CDR2 YYEEEE. CDR3 size: 14 residues. CDR3 protein: CASSLEAGASPLRF. CDR3 nucleotide sequence: TGTGCCAGCAGCTTGGAGGCAGGGGCTTCACCCCTCCGCTTT.

The J gene is TRBJ1-2, the V gene TRBV4-3, with D tentatively TRBD1 (5 bases). Trimming took 1 base from V and 2 from J, leaving 11 bases between them. This CDR3 is built from 15 residues. CDR1 and CDR2 (germline): LGHNA, YSLEER. The CDR3 protein is CASSQASRGNYGYTF. The CDR3 nucleotides read TGCGCCAGCAGCCAAGCTAGTAGGGGAAACTATGGCTACACCTTC.

As DNA, the CDR3 is TGTGCCAGCAGCTTAGCGCGGGGACCCTACAATGAGCAGTTCTTC. Amino acids: CASSLARGPYNEQFF. The rearrangement joins TRBV7-6 to TRBJ2-1; a possible D gene is TRBD2 (6 bases). Trimming took off 0 bases at V and 2 bases at J, with 8 bases between the two ends. The CDR3 extends over 15 amino acids. Germline V gene lookup returns CDR1 SGHVS and CDR2 FNYEAQ. Full variable domain (remainder filled in from reference TRBV7-6 and TRBJ2-1): GAGVSQSPRYKVTKRGQDVALRCDPISGHVSLYWYRQALGQGPEFLTYFNYEAQQDKSGLPNDRFSAERPEGSISTLTIQRTEQRDSAMYRCASSLARGPYNEQFFGPGTRLTVL.

The chain recombines TRBV2 with TRBJ2-5; 7 bases agree with TRBD2. This CDR3 has 17 residues. V gave up 6 bases and J gave up 5 bases; unmatched junction bases: 18. Germline V lookup: CDR1 SNHLY, CDR2 FYNNEI. CDR3 nucleotide sequence: TGTGCCAGCAGGGATAACCCGGGACTACCCCCGGCTGAGACCCAGTACTTC. It specifies CASRDNPGLPPAETQYF. Filled out from reference TRBV2 and TRBJ2-5, the complete variable domain reads EPEVTQTPSHQVTQMGQEVILRCVPISNHLYFYWYRQILGQKVEFLVSFYNNEISEKSEIFDDQFSVERPDGSNFTLKIRSTKLEDSAMYFCASRDNPGLPPAETQYFGPGTRLLVL.

The chain is built from TRBV7-9 and TRBJ2-3; 11 bases agree with TRBD2. The CDR3 runs to 16 residues. Germline trimming cut 5 bases from V and 3 bases from J; bases unmatched to any gene: 7. CDR1 and CDR2 (germline): SEHNR, FQNEAQ (reference sequence). The CDR3, as DNA: TGTGCCAGCAGCCGATCTGTAGCGGGGGGGACAGATACGCAGTATTTT. Translation gives CASSRSVAGGTDTQYF.

V usage is TRBV27 and J usage is TRBJ2-1; 7 bases map to TRBD1. The V gene end was trimmed by 5 bases and the J gene end by 2 bases; junction bases not matched to a gene: 6. This CDR3 has 15 residues. Per the germline V gene, CDR1 is MNHEY and CDR2 is SMNVEV (reference sequence). The CDR3 nucleotides read TGTGCCAGCAGTCATCGACAGGGAACCTACAATGAGCAGTTCTTC. Amino acid sequence: CASSHRQGTYNEQFF.

CDR3 sequence reads: CASSYSRFREQYF. The CDR3 nucleotides are TGTGCCAGCAGTTACTCGAGGTTTCGCGAGCAGTACTTC. This chain links TRBV6-5 with TRBJ2-7, with D unclear. In germline, CDR1 is MNHEY, CDR2 SVGAGI. The length of the CDR3 is 13 residues. Trimming took off 0 bases at V and 6 bases at J, with 9 bases between the two ends.

The sample holds a few counts of this clone. The CDR3 is CASSPSRGTYTEAFF. CDR3 nucleotide sequence: TGTGCCAGCAGCCCGAGCAGGGGGACTTACACTGAAGCTTTCTTT. The chain joins TRBV5-4 to TRBJ1-1, with TRBD1 identical over 7 bases. There are 15 residues in the CDR3. CDR1 and CDR2 (germline): SGHNT, YYREEE (reference sequence). Germline trimming cut 4 bases from V and 3 bases from J; bases unmatched to any gene: 9.

This clone was detected a few times. CDR3 DNA sequence: TGTGCCAGCAGCTCACCGAAGACAGGGGCCTATGGCTACACCTTC. Amino acid sequence: CASSSPKTGAYGYTF. The chain combines TRBV7-9 with TRBJ1-2; TRBD1 aligns across 8 bases. The germline V gene has CDR1 SEHNR and CDR2 FQNEAQ (reference sequence). This CDR3 contains 15 residues. The trim removed 4 bases at V and 4 bases at J, leaving 8 bases unmatched.

The genes are TRBV7-9 and TRBJ2-3, with a tentative D call TRBD1 (6 bases). Trimming took 2 bases from V and 3 from J, leaving 12 bases between them. The CDR3 consists of 15 residues. CDR1 SEHNR and CDR2 FQNEAQ come from the germline V gene (reference sequence). CDR3 loop: CASSLSGVGTDTQYF. CDR3 in DNA: TGTGCCAGCAGCTTATCAGGGGTCGGGACAGATACGCAGTATTTT.

V gene TRBV12-5 combines with J gene TRBJ1-2, with 7 bases aligning to TRBD1. The length of the CDR3 is 19 residues. Germline-derived CDR1 and CDR2 are LGHNT and FRNRAP. J gave up 4 bases and V 0 bases, and 17 bases lay outside the gene matches. CDR3 DNA sequence: TGTGCTAGTGGTTTGGTACGGTGGGGGCAGGGGGTTCAGCTCTATGGCTACACCTTC. Translating it yields CASGLVRWGQGVQLYGYTF.

The V call is TRBV18, the J call TRBJ1-6; the D gene is possibly TRBD1 (5 bases). This CDR3 comprises 15 residues. Germline loops: CDR1 KGHSH, CDR2 LQKENI. Trimming left V 3 bases short and J 7 bases short, with 13 bases between. As DNA, the CDR3 is TGTGCCAGCTCACCGGTTTCACAGGAAAATTCACCCCTCCACTTT. Translating it yields CASSPVSQENSPLHF.

The chain joins TRBV7-9 to TRBJ2-7, with 7 bases fitting TRBD1. Trimming took 5 bases from V and 2 from J; bases not matched to a gene: 12. CDR3 length: 16 residues. Germline V CDR1 and CDR2: SEHNR, FQNEAQ (reference sequence). As DNA, the CDR3 is TGTGCCAGCAGCCACCGACAGGGCACAGGAGCCTACGAGCAGTACTTC. The encoded protein is CASSHRQGTGAYEQYF.